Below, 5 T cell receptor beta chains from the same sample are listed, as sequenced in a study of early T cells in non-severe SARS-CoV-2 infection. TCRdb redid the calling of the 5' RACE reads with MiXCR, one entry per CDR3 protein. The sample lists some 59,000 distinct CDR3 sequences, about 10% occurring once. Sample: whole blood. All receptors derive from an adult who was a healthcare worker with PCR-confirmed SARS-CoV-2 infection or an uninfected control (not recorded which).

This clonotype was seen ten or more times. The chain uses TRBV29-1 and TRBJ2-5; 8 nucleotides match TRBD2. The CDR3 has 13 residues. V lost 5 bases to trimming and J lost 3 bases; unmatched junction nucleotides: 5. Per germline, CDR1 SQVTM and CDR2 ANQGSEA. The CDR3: CSVSGSLKETQYF. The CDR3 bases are TGCAGCGTTAGCGGGAGCTTAAAAGAGACCCAGTACTTC.

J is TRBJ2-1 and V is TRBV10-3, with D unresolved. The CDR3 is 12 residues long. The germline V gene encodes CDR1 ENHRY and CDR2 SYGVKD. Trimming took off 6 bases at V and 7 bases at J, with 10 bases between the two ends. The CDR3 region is CAIRATLNEQFF. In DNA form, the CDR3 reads TGTGCCATCAGGGCCACTCTAAATGAGCAGTTCTTC.

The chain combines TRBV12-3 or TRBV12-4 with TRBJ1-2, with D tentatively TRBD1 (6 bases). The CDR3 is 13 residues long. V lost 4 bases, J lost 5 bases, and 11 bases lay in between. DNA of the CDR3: TGTGCCAGCAGTTCCGACAGGTTTTATGGCTACACCTTC. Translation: CASSSDRFYGYTF.

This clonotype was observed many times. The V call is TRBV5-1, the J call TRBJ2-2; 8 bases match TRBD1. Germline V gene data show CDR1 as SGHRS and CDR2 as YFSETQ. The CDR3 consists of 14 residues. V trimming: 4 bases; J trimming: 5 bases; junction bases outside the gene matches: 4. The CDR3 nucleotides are TGCGCCAGCAGCGGGGGACAGGCGACCGGGGAGCTGTTTTTT. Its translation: CASSGGQATGELFF.

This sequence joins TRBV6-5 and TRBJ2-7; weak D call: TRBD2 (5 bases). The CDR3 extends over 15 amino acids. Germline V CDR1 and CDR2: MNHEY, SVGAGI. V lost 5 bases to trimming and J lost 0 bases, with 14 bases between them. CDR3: CASSLRAGPSYEQYF. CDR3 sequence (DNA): TGTGCCAGCAGTCTCCGGGCGGGCCCCTCCTACGAGCAGTACTTC.